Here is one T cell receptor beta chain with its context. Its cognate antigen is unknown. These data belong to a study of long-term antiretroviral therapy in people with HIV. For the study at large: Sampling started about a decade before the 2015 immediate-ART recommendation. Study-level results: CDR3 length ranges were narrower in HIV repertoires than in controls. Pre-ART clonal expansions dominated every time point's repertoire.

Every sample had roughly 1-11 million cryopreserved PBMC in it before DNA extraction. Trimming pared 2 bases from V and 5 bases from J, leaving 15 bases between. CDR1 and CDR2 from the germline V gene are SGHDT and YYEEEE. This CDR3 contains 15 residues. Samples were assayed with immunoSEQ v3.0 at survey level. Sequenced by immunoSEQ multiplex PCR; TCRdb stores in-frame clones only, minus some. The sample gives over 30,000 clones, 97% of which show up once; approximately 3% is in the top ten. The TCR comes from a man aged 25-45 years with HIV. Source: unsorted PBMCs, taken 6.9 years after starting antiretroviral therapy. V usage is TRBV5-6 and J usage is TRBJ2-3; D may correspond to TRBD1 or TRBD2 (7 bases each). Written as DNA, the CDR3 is TGTGCCAGCAGCTTAGACGGCAGGGGGGGAGATACGCAGTATTTT. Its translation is CASSLDGRGGDTQYF.